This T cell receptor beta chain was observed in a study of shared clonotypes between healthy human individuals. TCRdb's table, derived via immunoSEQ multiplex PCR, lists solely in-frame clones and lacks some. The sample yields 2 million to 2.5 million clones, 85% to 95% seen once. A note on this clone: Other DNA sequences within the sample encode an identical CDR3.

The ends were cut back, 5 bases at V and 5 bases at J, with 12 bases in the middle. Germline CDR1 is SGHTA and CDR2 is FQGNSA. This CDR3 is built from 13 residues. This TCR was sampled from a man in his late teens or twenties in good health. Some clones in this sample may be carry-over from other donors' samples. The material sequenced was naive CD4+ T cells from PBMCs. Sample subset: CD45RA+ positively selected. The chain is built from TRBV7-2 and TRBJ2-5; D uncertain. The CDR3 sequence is CASSPSGGETQYF. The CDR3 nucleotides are TGTGCCAGCAGCCCCTCCGGTGGGGAGACCCAGTACTTC.